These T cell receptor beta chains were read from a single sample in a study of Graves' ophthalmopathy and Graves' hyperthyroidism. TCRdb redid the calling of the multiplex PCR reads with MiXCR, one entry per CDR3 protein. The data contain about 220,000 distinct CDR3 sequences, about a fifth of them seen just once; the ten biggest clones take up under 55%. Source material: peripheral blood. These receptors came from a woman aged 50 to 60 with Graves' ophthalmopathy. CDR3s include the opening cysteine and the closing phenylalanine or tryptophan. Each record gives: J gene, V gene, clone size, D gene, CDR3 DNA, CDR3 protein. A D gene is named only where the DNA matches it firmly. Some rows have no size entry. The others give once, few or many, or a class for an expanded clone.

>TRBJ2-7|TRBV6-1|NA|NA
TGTGCCAGCAGTGTGGGACGGGGCTACGAGCGGTACTTC
CASSVGRGYERYF
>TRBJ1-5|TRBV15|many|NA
TGTGCCACCAGCAGTGGGGTTTGGGGTCAGCCCCAGCATTTT
CATSSGVWGQPQHF
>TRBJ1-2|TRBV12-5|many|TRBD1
TGTGCTAGTGGCCCCAGGGGGGAGGTTGGAGGCTACACCTTC
CASGPRGEVGGYTF
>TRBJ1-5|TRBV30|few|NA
TGTGCCTGGAGCCCCCAAGGGCATCAGCCCCAGCATTTT
CAWSPQGHQPQHF
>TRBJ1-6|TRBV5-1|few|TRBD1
TGCGCCAGCAGCGCCTCGACAGGGCCCTATAATTCACCCCTCCACTTT
CASSASTGPYNSPLHF
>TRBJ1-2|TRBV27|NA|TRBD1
TGTGCCAGCAGCCCAGGACAGGGACGGAGCTATGGCTACACCTTC
CASSPGQGRSYGYTF
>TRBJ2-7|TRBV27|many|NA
TGTGCCAGCGAGGCAGCGGGCGGAAGGGGCGAGCAGTACTTC
CASEAAGGRGEQYF
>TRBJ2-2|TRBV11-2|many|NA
TGTGCCAGCAGCTTAGACGGGAGTAGTATCACCGGGGAGCTGTTTTTT
CASSLDGSSITGELFF
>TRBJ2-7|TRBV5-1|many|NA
TGCGCCAGCAGCCCCGCCATGGGCTCGTACGAGCAGTACTTC
CASSPAMGSYEQYF
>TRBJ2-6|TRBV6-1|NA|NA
TGTGCCAGCAGTCCAAGACAGTCTGGGGCCAACGTCCTGACTTTC
CASSPRQSGANVLTF
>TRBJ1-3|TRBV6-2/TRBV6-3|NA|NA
TGTGCCAGCAGGACCGGGCCTGGAAACACCATATATTTT
CASRTGPGNTIYF
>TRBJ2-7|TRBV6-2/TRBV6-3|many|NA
TGTGCCAGCAGTGAGCCGGGACAGCAGTACTTC
CASSEPGQQYF
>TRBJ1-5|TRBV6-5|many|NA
TGTGCCAGCACCCGAGGGGACTGGGACATCTATCAGCCCCAGCATTTT
CASTRGDWDIYQPQHF
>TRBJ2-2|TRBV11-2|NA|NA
TGTGCCAGCGGAGATATGGACAGTCCGAACACCGGGGAGCTGTTTTTT
CASGDMDSPNTGELFF
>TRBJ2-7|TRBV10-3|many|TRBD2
TGTGCCATCAGGGGTTCTGCGGGAGGGGTCTACGAGCAGTACTTC
CAIRGSAGGVYEQYF